Listed below are T cell receptor beta chains from one sample, sequenced in a study of T cell repertoires in cytomegalovirus infection. TCRdb processed the reads anew with MiXCR; each CDR3 protein has one entry. The data hold approximately 71,000 distinct CDR3 sequences, with roughly 22% observed a single time. These receptors lack a known antigen. Here the sequenced sample was CD8+ T cells from cultured PBMCs, taken from culture after CMV antigen stimulation. These receptors were obtained from a human donor in good health (CMV status not recorded). Some clones in this sample may be carry-over from other donors' samples. Both conserved end residues are part of each CDR3. A D gene is named only where the DNA matches it firmly. Clone size is not always given. Where it is, it says once, few, many or a class for expanded clones.

d_call	clone_size	v_call	j_call	cdr3_nt	cdr3_aa
-	-	TRBV6-5	TRBJ1-1	TGTGCCAGCAGGCCCCCAGGCGAGGGGGACACTGAAGCTTTCTTT	CASRPPGEGDTEAFF
-	-	TRBV4-1	TRBJ2-3	TGCGCCAGCAGCCAGGAAGGCAGGGGAAGCACAGATACGCAGTATTTT	CASSQEGRGSTDTQYF
TRBD2	few	TRBV6-2/TRBV6-3	TRBJ2-7	TGTGCCAGCAGTTCGGGACTAGCGATCTCCTACGAGCAGTACTTC	CASSSGLAISYEQYF
-	few	TRBV6-1	TRBJ2-7	TGTGCCAGCACTCCCGGAGGTCCAAGCTCCTACGAGCAGTACTTC	CASTPGGPSSYEQYF
TRBD1	-	TRBV7-2	TRBJ2-7	TGTGCCAGCAGCTCGGGACAGGGGACGGGCGAGCAGTACTTC	CASSSGQGTGEQYF
-	-	TRBV11-2	TRBJ2-3	TGTGCCAGCAGCTTAGTATTTAGCGGACATCCTAGCACAGATACGCAGTATTTT	CASSLVFSGHPSTDTQYF
-	-	TRBV7-3	TRBJ1-1	TGTGCCAGCAGCTCGACAGGAGCAAACACTGAAGCTTTCTTT	CASSSTGANTEAFF
-	-	TRBV20-1	TRBJ1-4	TGCAGTGCTCCCCTCGGACAGTATACTAATGAAAAACTGTTTTTT	CSAPLGQYTNEKLFF
TRBD1	few	TRBV6-5	TRBJ1-2	TGTGCCAGCAGCCCTACAGGGGGCAACTATGGCTACACCTTC	CASSPTGGNYGYTF
TRBD2	medium-sized	TRBV4-1	TRBJ2-5	TGCGCCAGCAGTACTAGCGGGGGAGTTTACCAAGAGACCCAGTACTTC	CASSTSGGVYQETQYF
-	many	TRBV19	TRBJ1-1	TGTGCCAGTAGTATTATACAGGCCGTAGAGACTGAAGCTTTCTTT	CASSIIQAVETEAFF
TRBD1	few	TRBV11-2	TRBJ1-1	TGTGCCAGCAGCCTCCAAGTAGGGCAGGGGGTCACTGAAGCTTTCTTT	CASSLQVGQGVTEAFF
-	few	TRBV12-3/TRBV12-4	TRBJ1-3	TGTGCCAGCAACCCGGACAGCTCTGGAAACACCATATATTTT	CASNPDSSGNTIYF